This entry features one T cell receptor (beta chain) sequence. Its antigen is currently unknown. Every subset had its genomic DNA shared out evenly among several immunoSEQ plates. Profiling relied on immunoSEQ multiplex PCR, and the TCRdb table lists in-frame clones only, not all of them. The table has about 1.5 million clones, 95% to 99% seen once. The data were obtained in a study of shared clonotypes between healthy human individuals. This CDR3 region has 15 residues. V lost 4 bases and J lost 3; bases outside the gene matches: 6. CDR1 SGHTA and CDR2 FQGNSA come from the germline V gene. Study-wide findings and caveats: Despite large depth, sorted-subset datasets appeared incompletely sequenced. Donor scarcity curtailed the genetic and exposure-history diversity represented herein.

V is TRBV7-2 and J is TRBJ2-7, with 10 bases that match TRBD1. Sequenced: naive CD4+ T cells sorted from blood. This sample's subset: CD45RA+ positively selected. This sequence originates from a man under 40 in good health. The CDR3 sequence is CASSSSGTGDYEQYF. DNA of the CDR3: TGTGCCAGCAGCTCCTCCGGGACAGGGGACTACGAGCAGTACTTC.